A single sample gave rise to the 21 T cell receptor beta chains below, sequenced in a study of blood T cell repertoires in COVID-19. Profiled with immunoSEQ multiplex PCR; TCRdb holds only in-frame clones, not every one. Of 200,000 to 250,000 clones in the sample, roughly 76% were seen once. Material for sequencing was peripheral blood. These receptor sequences come from a woman aged 80 or over with COVID-19, enrolled during active disease.

This chain connects TRBV6-5 to TRBJ2-3; 10 positions match TRBD2. CDR3 length equals 14 residues. CDR1 MNHEY and CDR2 SVGAGI come from the germline V gene. J gave up 5 bases and V 8 bases, and 7 bases lay outside the gene matches. DNA for the CDR3: TGTGCCAGCTATAGCGGGGGGCCAGGAGATACGCAGTATTTT. This gives the protein CASYSGGPGDTQYF.

The chain combines TRBV23-1 with TRBJ1-2, with 12 bases fitting TRBD1. TRBV23-1 is filed as an ORF, its function uncertain. The CDR3 covers 15 residues. The trim removed 3 bases at V and 3 bases at J, leaving 2 bases unmatched. The CDR3 is CASSHRDRGHYGYTF. CDR3 nucleotide sequence: TGCGCCAGCAGTCATCGGGACAGGGGGCACTATGGCTACACCTTC.

The CDR3 nucleotides read TGTGCCAGCAGCCTCCCTGGGACAGGGGTACCAGGGGTAGCTGGCTACACCTTC. It translates to CASSLPGTGVPGVAGYTF. The V gene is TRBV7-9, the J gene TRBJ1-2, with 10 bases that match TRBD1. The germline gives CDR1 SEHNR, CDR2 FQNEAQ (reference sequence). The CDR3 is made up of 18 amino acids. Trimming cost V 5 bases and J 7 bases; bases outside gene matches: 19.

The CDR3 DNA sequence: TGTGCCAGCAGCCAGGGGGCGCGAGACACTGAAGCTTTCTTT. It is translated as CASSQGARDTEAFF. V usage is TRBV5-4 and J usage is TRBJ1-1; TRBD1 matches at 8 bases. Germline V gene lookup returns CDR1 SGHNT and CDR2 YYREEE (reference sequence). With V trimmed by 4 bases and J by 3 bases, 5 bases remained unmatched. The CDR3 covers 14 residues.

This rearrangement joins TRBV30 to TRBJ1-6; TRBD1 matches at 9 bases. The trim removed 7 bases at V and 9 bases at J, leaving 10 bases unmatched. This CDR3 spans 14 amino acids. In germline, CDR1 is GTSNPN, CDR2 SVGIG (reference sequence). This CDR3 reads CALLPGTGRSPLHF. CDR3 DNA: TGTGCCTTGCTGCCCGGGACAGGGCGTTCACCCCTCCACTTT.

This clone was counted a few times. V is TRBV19 and J is TRBJ1-6, with D uncertain. The CDR3 has 15 amino acids. V was trimmed by 3 bases and J by 8 bases, leaving 14 bases between them. Germline V gene data show CDR1 as LNHDA and CDR2 as SQIVND (reference sequence). The CDR3: CASSILGPADSPLHF. The CDR3 DNA sequence: TGTGCCAGTAGTATCTTAGGCCCGGCGGATTCACCCCTCCACTTT.

This clone was counted a few times. The chain recombines TRBV10-2 with TRBJ1-2; D not certain. The CDR3 loop spans 13 amino acids. Germline V gene lookup returns CDR1 WSHSY and CDR2 SAAADI. Trimming took off 4 bases at V and 3 bases at J, with 9 bases between the two ends. For the CDR3, the DNA is TGCGCCAGCAGTGTTCAGGATTACTATGGCTACACCTTC. It translates to CASSVQDYYGYTF.

The chain couples TRBV27 to TRBJ1-3; D remains ambiguous. V lost 3 bases and J 4 bases, leaving 7 bases between the germline ends. This CDR3 spans 13 amino acids. Looked up from germline, CDR1 is MNHEY and CDR2 is SMNVEV (reference sequence). CDR3: CASSFQFGNTIYF. The CDR3 nucleotides read TGTGCCAGCAGTTTCCAATTCGGAAACACCATATATTTT.

The chain carries TRBV6-5 and TRBJ2-3; 8 nucleotides match TRBD1. The V segment lost 11 bases and the J segment 3 bases; nucleotides outside the gene matches: 13. CDR3 length equals 15 residues. Germline values: CDR1 MNHEY, CDR2 SVGAGI. CDR3 region: CAGTQQGAGTDTQYF. In DNA form, the CDR3 reads TGTGCCGGTACCCAGCAGGGGGCTGGTACAGATACGCAGTATTTT.

The chain is built from TRBV5-1 and TRBJ1-6, with 7 bases matching TRBD1. This CDR3 has 15 amino acids. V trimming: 0 bases; J trimming: 7 bases; junction bases outside the gene matches: 4. The germline CDR1 and CDR2 sequences are SGHRS and YFSETQ. The CDR3 nucleotides are TGCGCCAGCAGCTTGGGGGACAGATTAAATTCACCCCTCCACTTT. Translating gives CASSLGDRLNSPLHF.

The V gene is TRBV11-3, the J gene TRBJ2-7; 7 bases are a match to TRBD1. V shed 2 bases and J 3 bases; nucleotides not matched to a gene: 7. The CDR3 contains 15 residues. Germline lookup yields CDR1 SGHNT and CDR2 YENEEA. The CDR3 DNA reads TGTGCCAGCAGCTTATCCGGGACAGATTTCTACGAGCAGTACTTC. Protein sequence: CASSLSGTDFYEQYF.

This rearrangement joins TRBV11-2 to TRBJ1-4, with TRBD1 matching over 7 bases. The CDR3 totals 16 residues. Germline V gene lookup returns CDR1 SGHAT and CDR2 FQNNGV. The ends lost 1 base at V and 6 bases at J; junction bases unmatched: 8. CDR3 nucleotide sequence: TGTGCCAGCAGCTTAGGGTTGAGACAGGGCGATGAAAAACTGTTTTTT. Translating it yields CASSLGLRQGDEKLFF. Drawing the rest from reference TRBV11-2 and TRBJ1-4, the complete variable domain is EAGVAQSPRYKIIEKRQSVAFWCNPISGHATLYWYQQILGQGPKLLIQFQNNGVVDDSQLPKDRFSAERLKGVDSTLKIQPAKLEDSAVYLCASSLGLRQGDEKLFFGSGTQLSVL.

This chain joins TRBV7-8 and TRBJ2-5; 7 nucleotides align to TRBD1. Germline assignment: CDR1 SGHVS and CDR2 FQNEAQ. The CDR3 consists of 13 residues. The V segment lost 5 bases and the J segment 2 bases; nucleotides outside the gene matches: 2. CDR3 DNA: TGTGCCAGCAGCCGGGGACAGCAAGAGACCCAGTACTTC. Protein product: CASSRGQQETQYF.

The chain links TRBV27 to TRBJ2-1; 9 bases are a match to TRBD1. CDR1 is MNHEY, CDR2 SMNVEV, per germline (reference sequence). Trimming cost V 7 bases and J 5 bases; bases outside gene matches: 15. CDR3 length: 17 residues. CDR3: CASTSYRGLNRNNEQFF. The CDR3 nucleotides are TGTGCCAGCACTTCTTACAGGGGGCTAAATCGAAACAATGAGCAGTTCTTC.

The J gene is TRBJ2-3, the V gene TRBV28; 11 nucleotides line up with TRBD2. With V trimmed by 5 bases and J by 5 bases, 3 bases remained unmatched. Per the germline V gene, CDR1 is MDHEN and CDR2 is SYDVKM. CDR3 length: 14 amino acids. CDR3 in DNA: TGTGCCAGCAGTCAGGGACTAGCGGTAGATACGCAGTATTTT. Encoded protein: CASSQGLAVDTQYF.

The chain has TRBV6-2 or TRBV6-3 and TRBJ2-7; D uncertain. Germline assignment: CDR1 MNHEY and CDR2 SVGEGT. V dropped 0 bases and J dropped 7 bases, with 16 bases sitting between them. The CDR3 is 15 amino acids. Here the CDR3 reads CASSYSGSTSLEQYF. For the CDR3, the DNA is TGTGCCAGCAGTTACTCCGGGTCCACCAGCCTAGAGCAGTACTTC.

The rearrangement uses TRBV6-6 and TRBJ2-5; no clear D gene. CDR3 length: 12 amino acids. Germline V gives CDR1 MNHNY, CDR2 SVGAGI (reference sequence). Trimming pared 2 bases from V and 5 bases from J, leaving 6 bases between. The CDR3 loop reads CASSYGEETQYF. In DNA, the CDR3 is TGTGCCAGCAGTTACGGTGAGGAGACCCAGTACTTC.

The rearrangement links TRBV24-1 to TRBJ1-2; no clear D gene. V gave up 1 base and J gave up 6 bases, with 5 bases separating them. Germline CDR1 reads KGHDR; CDR2 reads SFDVKD. This CDR3 is 12 amino acids long. CDR3: CATSDFGDGYTF. The CDR3 region has the DNA TGTGCCACCAGTGATTTCGGTGATGGCTACACCTTC.

The rearrangement uses TRBV30 and TRBJ2-1; TRBD2 aligns across 8 bases. The CDR3 runs to 14 residues. V gave up 4 bases and J gave up 3 bases; unmatched junction bases: 5. The germline CDR1 and CDR2 sequences are GTSNPN and SVGIG (reference sequence). The CDR3 DNA reads as TGTGCCTGGAACCGGCTAGCGGGCTACAATGAGCAGTTCTTC. This sequence encodes CAWNRLAGYNEQFF.

V is TRBV3-1 (or the pseudogene TRBV3-2) and J is TRBJ1-1; D gene uncertain. V shed 4 bases and J shed 5 bases, with 20 bases lying between them. The CDR3 spans 16 residues. CDR1 is LGHDT and CDR2 is YNNKEL in the germline V gene (reference sequence). As DNA, the CDR3 is TGTGCCAGCAGCCCAAGAGGCGGCAGTGGCGGGACTGAAGCTTTCTTT. It translates to CASSPRGGSGGTEAFF.

The chain joins TRBV28 to TRBJ1-2; 9 nucleotides line up with TRBD1. This CDR3 is 15 amino acids long. V lost 4 bases to trimming and J lost 4 bases; unmatched junction nucleotides: 7. CDR1 is MDHEN, CDR2 SYDVKM, per germline. The CDR3 spells CASSSSGTGSYGYTF. The CDR3 nucleotides read TGTGCCAGCAGTTCCTCCGGGACAGGGAGCTATGGCTACACCTTC.